Listed below are T cell receptor beta chains from one sample, sequenced in a study of radiotherapy plus CTLA-4 blockade in lung cancer. Profiled with immunoSEQ multiplex PCR; TCRdb holds only in-frame clones, not every one. The sample carries under 50,000 clones, 75% to 80% recorded once. This sample comprised peripheral blood, obtained from a patient treated with radiotherapy plus ipilimumab. The source of these receptors is a human donor with non-small cell lung cancer that progressed on radiotherapy plus ipilimumab. Both conserved end residues are part of each CDR3. The D gene is left open where the match is weak. Clone size is given for some rows only: seen once, a few or many times, or a class if the clone is expanded.

J gene | D gene | clone size | V gene | CDR3 protein | CDR3 DNA
TRBJ2-7 | TRBD1 | NA | TRBV9 | CASSPRDSYEQYF | TGTGCCAGCAGCCCCCGGGACAGCTACGAGCAGTACTTC
TRBJ1-6 | NA | NA | TRBV5-4 | CASSPPSGSPLHF | TGTGCCAGCAGCCCCCCGAGCGGTTCACCCCTCCACTTT
TRBJ1-5 | NA | once | TRBV6-1 | CASSVRGGGISNQPQHF | TGTGCCAGCAGTGTCCGAGGGGGGGGCATCAGCAATCAGCCCCAGCATTTT
TRBJ2-7 | NA | NA | TRBV5-1 | CASSLGGDYEQYF | TGCGCCAGCAGCTTGGGCGGGGATTACGAGCAGTACTTC
TRBJ2-7 | TRBD1 | once | TRBV6-5 | CASQTTGLGTQYF | TGTGCCAGCCAAACGACAGGGTTGGGAACGCAGTACTTC
TRBJ2-1 | NA | once | TRBV6-4 | CATSKGDSYNEQFF | TGTGCCACCTCGAAGGGGGATTCCTACAATGAGCAGTTCTTC
TRBJ2-3 | NA | NA | TRBV29-1 | CSGSLAPNTDTQYF | TGCAGCGGGTCCCTAGCGCCGAATACAGATACGCAGTATTTT
TRBJ2-2 | NA | NA | TRBV18 | CASSPWAGASTGELFF | TGTGCCAGCTCACCATGGGCGGGGGCGAGCACCGGGGAGCTGTTTTTT
TRBJ2-7 | NA | NA | TRBV6-6 | CASRENSGRYEQYF | TGTGCCAGCAGAGAAAACAGCGGCAGGTACGAGCAGTACTTC
TRBJ2-2 | NA | NA | TRBV28 | CASTLAGVGTGELFF | TGTGCCAGCACCCTTGCAGGCGTGGGCACCGGGGAGCTGTTTTTT
TRBJ2-5 | TRBD2 | NA | TRBV7-2 | CASSLTSGEGAQYF | TGTGCCAGCAGCTTAACTAGCGGGGAGGGGGCCCAGTACTTC